In its sample, the clone carrying this TCR beta chain was seen once. This record comes from a study of blood T cell repertoires in COVID-19. As for the study in general: There were acute and convalescent COVID-19 samples, and they came from the United States, Italy and Spain. T cells, B-cell-depleted T cells, or PBMCs provided the cDNA or gDNA that served as material.

CDR3 length: 18 residues. Germline assignment: CDR1 KGHDR and CDR2 SFDVKD. V was pared by 0 bases and J by 2 bases, with 19 bases between. Self-reported history from a screening survey and questionnaire set each donor's cohort. Per the original data handling: Amplification from reference gene primers served as the basis for estimated nucleated cell counts. TCRdb's copy holds only in-frame clones and misses some; the assay was immunoSEQ multiplex PCR. V and J calls and clone size are copied from that table; D and trimming were computed from the DNA. Here the sample spans 250,000 or so clones, about nine tenths being singletons.

The chain carries TRBV24-1 and TRBJ2-7, with D possibly TRBD2 on 5 matching bases. This receptor was obtained from a woman aged 25-40 years with acute COVID-19. The material sequenced was PBMCs or T cells enriched from blood (not recorded which). This CDR3 is CATSDLKGRGPNTYEQYF. The CDR3 DNA is TGTGCCACCAGTGATTTGAAGGGTAGAGGGCCCAATACCTACGAGCAGTACTTC.